This record concerns one TCR beta chain sequence. Its antigen is still unknown. Method: immunoSEQ multiplex PCR; TCRdb's copy keeps in-frame clones and lacks some. The sample lists 350,000 to 500,000 clones; 80% to 95% were seen once. As for treatment: roughly 18 received Ad26.COV2.S at low or high dose, single or two shots; about 5 received placebo; per-sample allocation not given. Vaccine and placebo recipients were sampled on day 63 after the first injection. The data were taken from a study of Ad26.COV2.S vaccination and SARS-CoV-2 variants. The overall study: Doses of Ad26.COV2.S were injected into muscle once or twice, 56 days apart. Whole-study findings and limits: It is possible that the TCR breadth and depth analyses underestimated the total T cell responses.

The CDR3 totals 12 residues. V lost 7 bases and J lost 2, with 7 bases in between. CDR1 is MNHEY, CDR2 SMNVEV, per germline (reference sequence). The receptor was derived from a person between 18 and 60 years old who received the Ad26.COV2.S COVID-19 vaccine or a placebo. This chain joins TRBV27 and TRBJ2-3; the D gene is possibly TRBD2 (6 bases). The sample here was peripheral blood, taken in a trial of Ad26.COV2.S vaccine versus placebo. CDR3 residues: CASKDYTDTQYF. The CDR3 DNA reads as TGTGCCAGCAAGGACTACACAGATACGCAGTATTTT.